The rows below give T cell receptor beta chains drawn from one sample of a study of OX40 agonist ivuxolimab in advanced cancers. Profiling relied on immunoSEQ multiplex PCR, and the TCRdb table lists in-frame clones only, not all of them. The sample yields 15,000 to 20,000 clones, around 83% seen once. The sample here was CD4+ or CD8+ T cells sorted from blood, taken in a trial of the OX40 agonist ivuxolimab. The receptor source for this set is an adult with an advanced solid tumor such as melanoma, head and neck, liver or kidney cancer. The CDR3 runs from the conserved cysteine through the conserved F or W. The D gene is left open where the match is weak. Clone size is given for some rows only: seen once, a few or many times, or a class if the clone is expanded.

abundance: NA
j_gene: TRBJ2-3
v_gene: TRBV7-2
d_gene: NA
CDR3aa: CASSLARVGDTQYF
CDR3nt: TGTGCCAGCAGCTTGGCCCGCGTGGGAGATACGCAGTATTTT

abundance: NA
j_gene: TRBJ1-1
v_gene: TRBV7-2
d_gene: NA
CDR3aa: CASSAGRGNTEAFF
CDR3nt: TGTGCCAGCAGCGCCGGCAGGGGGAACACTGAAGCTTTCTTT

abundance: NA
j_gene: TRBJ2-7
v_gene: TRBV6-5
d_gene: TRBD1
CDR3aa: CASSKTGTYEQYF
CDR3nt: TGTGCCAGCAGCAAGACAGGGACCTACGAGCAGTACTTC

abundance: NA
j_gene: TRBJ2-1
v_gene: TRBV7-2
d_gene: TRBD2
CDR3aa: CASSLLAGVVNEQFF
CDR3nt: TGTGCCAGCAGCTTACTAGCGGGAGTAGTTAATGAGCAGTTCTTC

abundance: NA
j_gene: TRBJ2-2
v_gene: TRBV28
d_gene: TRBD1
CDR3aa: CASRGGTGWTGELFF
CDR3nt: TGTGCCAGCAGAGGGGGGACAGGGTGGACCGGGGAGCTGTTTTTT

abundance: once
j_gene: TRBJ2-5
v_gene: TRBV19
d_gene: NA
CDR3aa: CASSMGAGAGQETQYF
CDR3nt: TGTGCCAGTAGTATGGGGGCGGGGGCCGGTCAAGAGACCCAGTACTTC

abundance: NA
j_gene: TRBJ1-5
v_gene: TRBV6-5
d_gene: NA
CDR3aa: CASSYGQLQPQHF
CDR3nt: TGTGCCAGCAGTTACGGGCAGCTCCAGCCCCAGCATTTT

abundance: few
j_gene: TRBJ1-1
v_gene: TRBV30
d_gene: NA
CDR3aa: CAWSSTGEAFF
CDR3nt: TGTGCCTGGAGTTCGACCGGCGAAGCTTTCTTT

abundance: few
j_gene: TRBJ1-2
v_gene: TRBV20-1
d_gene: NA
CDR3aa: CSVEEAGGYTF
CDR3nt: TGCAGTGTCGAAGAAGCGGGGGGCTACACCTTC

abundance: once
j_gene: TRBJ2-3
v_gene: TRBV18
d_gene: TRBD2
CDR3aa: CASSPRGGITDTQYF
CDR3nt: TGTGCCAGCTCACCGCGGGGGGGAATCACAGATACGCAGTATTTT

abundance: once
j_gene: TRBJ2-6
v_gene: TRBV5-1
d_gene: NA
CDR3aa: CASSRVGANVLTF
CDR3nt: TGCGCCAGCAGCAGGGTTGGGGCCAACGTCCTGACTTTC

abundance: NA
j_gene: TRBJ1-4
v_gene: TRBV2
d_gene: NA
CDR3aa: CASSGNRGRGAEKLFF
CDR3nt: TGTGCCAGCAGTGGTAACCGGGGCCGCGGGGCGGAAAAACTGTTTTTT

abundance: NA
j_gene: TRBJ2-3
v_gene: TRBV4-2
d_gene: NA
CDR3aa: CASSQEQGALTDTQYF
CDR3nt: TGTGCCAGCAGCCAAGAGCAGGGAGCCCTCACAGATACGCAGTATTTT

abundance: NA
j_gene: TRBJ1-2
v_gene: TRBV5-4
d_gene: TRBD1
CDR3aa: CASSQGVSGYTF
CDR3nt: TGTGCCAGCAGCCAGGGGGTTTCCGGCTACACCTTC

abundance: NA
j_gene: TRBJ2-5
v_gene: TRBV30
d_gene: TRBD2
CDR3aa: CAWSASKKAGGKETQYF
CDR3nt: TGTGCCTGGAGTGCTTCGAAAAAAGCGGGAGGCAAAGAGACCCAGTACTTC

abundance: NA
j_gene: TRBJ2-7
v_gene: TRBV5-1
d_gene: TRBD2
CDR3aa: CASSPVSGGTQEQYF
CDR3nt: TGCGCCAGCAGCCCTGTGAGCGGGGGGACCCAGGAGCAGTACTTC

abundance: NA
j_gene: TRBJ2-1
v_gene: TRBV6-5
d_gene: NA
CDR3aa: CASSFRGSPYNEQFF
CDR3nt: TGTGCCAGCAGTTTCCGGGGTTCCCCTTACAATGAGCAGTTCTTC

abundance: once
j_gene: TRBJ2-1
v_gene: TRBV10-3
d_gene: NA
CDR3aa: CAISEGYEQFF
CDR3nt: TGTGCCATCAGTGAGGGATACGAGCAGTTCTTC

abundance: NA
j_gene: TRBJ2-6
v_gene: TRBV29-1
d_gene: NA
CDR3aa: CSVTVSGANVLTF
CDR3nt: TGCAGCGTTACGGTCTCTGGGGCCAACGTCCTGACTTTC

abundance: once
j_gene: TRBJ2-7
v_gene: TRBV6-8
d_gene: NA
CDR3aa: CASSQGPPYEQYF
CDR3nt: TGTGCCAGCAGCCAGGGGCCGCCCTACGAGCAGTACTTC

abundance: NA
j_gene: TRBJ2-7
v_gene: TRBV29-1
d_gene: TRBD2
CDR3aa: CSVEDPAGVGEQYF
CDR3nt: TGCAGCGTTGAAGACCCGGCGGGGGTCGGCGAGCAGTACTTC

abundance: NA
j_gene: TRBJ2-1
v_gene: TRBV19
d_gene: NA
CDR3aa: CASSIPPRNEQFF
CDR3nt: TGTGCCAGTAGTATCCCCCCCCGCAATGAGCAGTTCTTC

abundance: NA
j_gene: TRBJ2-7
v_gene: TRBV28
d_gene: TRBD2
CDR3aa: CASRTSGGAYEQYF
CDR3nt: TGTGCCAGCAGGACTAGCGGGGGAGCCTACGAGCAGTACTTC

abundance: once
j_gene: TRBJ1-4
v_gene: TRBV6-1
d_gene: NA
CDR3aa: CASRAYREIGEKLFF
CDR3nt: TGTGCCAGCAGGGCCTACAGGGAGATTGGCGAAAAACTGTTTTTT

abundance: NA
j_gene: TRBJ2-3
v_gene: TRBV6-4
d_gene: NA
CDR3aa: CASSEGIASTDTQYF
CDR3nt: TGTGCCAGCAGTGAAGGAATAGCGAGCACAGATACGCAGTATTTT

abundance: NA
j_gene: TRBJ2-5
v_gene: TRBV7-9
d_gene: TRBD2
CDR3aa: CASSLRQLAGGGRDF
CDR3nt: TGTGCCAGCAGTCTACGCCAGTTAGCGGGAGGAGGTCGCGACTTC

abundance: few
j_gene: TRBJ2-3
v_gene: TRBV19
d_gene: TRBD2
CDR3aa: CASLPSGRTDTQYF
CDR3nt: TGTGCCAGCCTACCTAGCGGGAGAACAGATACGCAGTATTTT

abundance: NA
j_gene: TRBJ2-6
v_gene: TRBV30
d_gene: TRBD1
CDR3aa: CAYWTGGFSGANVLTF
CDR3nt: TGTGCCTATTGGACAGGGGGCTTCTCTGGGGCCAACGTCCTGACTTTC

abundance: NA
j_gene: TRBJ2-3
v_gene: TRBV19
d_gene: NA
CDR3aa: CASSHKILLGTDTQYF
CDR3nt: TGTGCCAGTAGTCACAAAATCCTCCTGGGCACAGATACGCAGTATTTT

abundance: NA
j_gene: TRBJ2-7
v_gene: TRBV9
d_gene: TRBD2
CDR3aa: CASSVEGTSVEQYF
CDR3nt: TGTGCCAGCAGCGTCGAGGGGACTAGCGTCGAGCAGTACTTC

abundance: NA
j_gene: TRBJ2-1
v_gene: TRBV12-5
d_gene: NA
CDR3aa: CASGLAPLLGRSSYNEQFF
CDR3nt: TGTGCTAGTGGTTTGGCTCCCCTCCTCGGGCGTAGCTCCTACAATGAGCAGTTCTTC

abundance: NA
j_gene: TRBJ2-2
v_gene: TRBV30
d_gene: TRBD2
CDR3aa: CAWSPTSVGTGELFF
CDR3nt: TGTGCCTGGAGTCCGACTAGCGTAGGCACCGGGGAGCTGTTTTTT

abundance: NA
j_gene: TRBJ2-7
v_gene: TRBV9
d_gene: TRBD2
CDR3aa: CASSVDGGSGSYEQYF
CDR3nt: TGTGCCAGCAGCGTAGATGGCGGGAGCGGGTCCTACGAGCAGTACTTC

abundance: NA
j_gene: TRBJ1-6
v_gene: TRBV7-2
d_gene: NA
CDR3aa: CASSLISGEGSPLHF
CDR3nt: TGTGCCAGCAGCTTAATCTCAGGGGAGGGTTCACCCCTCCACTTT

abundance: few
j_gene: TRBJ1-5
v_gene: TRBV18
d_gene: TRBD1
CDR3aa: CASSPGTDQPQHF
CDR3nt: TGTGCCAGCTCACCAGGGACAGACCAGCCCCAGCATTTT

abundance: NA
j_gene: TRBJ1-6
v_gene: TRBV10-3
d_gene: NA
CDR3aa: CAISESNLQGGSPLHF
CDR3nt: TGTGCCATCAGTGAGTCGAATTTACAGGGAGGATCACCCCTCCACTTT

abundance: NA
j_gene: TRBJ1-3
v_gene: TRBV7-9
d_gene: NA
CDR3aa: CASGVRGTSGNTIYF
CDR3nt: TGTGCCAGCGGGGTTCGGGGGACCTCTGGAAACACCATATATTTT

abundance: NA
j_gene: TRBJ2-3
v_gene: TRBV7-2
d_gene: TRBD2
CDR3aa: CASGEWRGGTDTQYF
CDR3nt: TGTGCCAGCGGGGAGTGGCGGGGGGGCACAGATACGCAGTATTTT

abundance: few
j_gene: TRBJ1-6
v_gene: TRBV27
d_gene: NA
CDR3aa: CASSYGRDSPLHF
CDR3nt: TGTGCCAGCAGTTATGGGAGGGACTCACCCCTCCACTTT

abundance: NA
j_gene: TRBJ2-2
v_gene: TRBV7-9
d_gene: NA
CDR3aa: CASSYSETRSGELFF
CDR3nt: TGTGCCAGCAGCTATAGCGAGACAAGGTCCGGGGAGCTGTTTTTT

abundance: NA
j_gene: TRBJ1-1
v_gene: TRBV27
d_gene: TRBD1
CDR3aa: CASSWSGQSFFGGTEAFF
CDR3nt: TGTGCCAGCAGCTGGTCGGGACAGAGCTTTTTTGGTGGCACTGAAGCTTTCTTT

abundance: NA
j_gene: TRBJ2-2
v_gene: TRBV19
d_gene: TRBD2
CDR3aa: CASSIVRLAGGPKRKGTNTGELFF
CDR3nt: TGTGCCAGTAGTATAGTTAGACTAGCGGGAGGGCCGAAGCGAAAAGGCACGAACACCGGGGAGCTGTTTTTT

abundance: NA
j_gene: TRBJ1-1
v_gene: TRBV2
d_gene: TRBD1
CDR3aa: CASRDRGFTEAFF
CDR3nt: TGTGCCAGCAGGGACAGGGGATTCACTGAAGCTTTCTTT

abundance: NA
j_gene: TRBJ2-5
v_gene: TRBV5-1
d_gene: NA
CDR3aa: CASSLYGETQYF
CDR3nt: TGCGCCAGCAGCTTGTACGGGGAGACCCAGTACTTC

abundance: NA
j_gene: TRBJ1-3
v_gene: TRBV28
d_gene: TRBD1
CDR3aa: CASSPPQGAGGNTIYF
CDR3nt: TGTGCCAGCAGTCCCCCACAGGGGGCGGGCGGAAACACCATATATTTT

abundance: NA
j_gene: TRBJ1-2
v_gene: TRBV4-2
d_gene: NA
CDR3aa: CASSQDPERGYTF
CDR3nt: TGTGCCAGCAGCCAAGATCCAGAGCGGGGCTACACCTTC

abundance: NA
j_gene: TRBJ2-3
v_gene: TRBV7-2
d_gene: NA
CDR3aa: CASSVWGLGGTDTQYF
CDR3nt: TGTGCCAGCAGCGTCTGGGGTCTCGGTGGCACAGATACGCAGTATTTT

abundance: NA
j_gene: TRBJ2-5
v_gene: TRBV2
d_gene: NA
CDR3aa: CASSPQWTEETQYF
CDR3nt: TGTGCCAGCAGTCCCCAGTGGACAGAAGAGACCCAGTACTTC

abundance: NA
j_gene: TRBJ2-3
v_gene: TRBV7-2
d_gene: TRBD1
CDR3aa: CASGFIQGQSKGYF
CDR3nt: TGTGCCAGCGGCTTCATACAGGGGCAGTCGAAGGGGTATTTT

abundance: NA
j_gene: TRBJ2-7
v_gene: TRBV5-1
d_gene: NA
CDR3aa: CASSPRGSSYEQYF
CDR3nt: TGCGCCAGCAGCCCTCGGGGCAGCTCCTACGAGCAGTACTTC